This entry is about one T cell receptor beta chain. Its cognate antigen is unknown. The PCR ran on 60 Vbeta and 13 Jbeta primers. TCRdb's copy holds only in-frame clones and misses some; the assay was immunoSEQ multiplex PCR. The sample has around 200,000 clones, 84% seen once. This specimen belongs to a study of cytomegalovirus exposure and HLA in healthy donors. Findings and caveats of the study: It was likely that a cluster of highly shared sequence variants was a sequencing artifact.

The CDR3 has 15 residues. Germline V gives CDR1 SGHDT, CDR2 YYEEEE. With 2 bases clipped from V and 4 bases from J, the junction kept 6 bases outside the gene matches. The chain employs TRBV5-6 and TRBJ2-1; 7 positions match TRBD1. The sequence was collected from a girl aged 2 to 9 in good health and CMV-seropositive. The sequencing input was PBMCs. The DNA of the CDR3 is TGTGCCAGCAGCTTCATAGGACAGGAATACAATGAGCAGTTCTTC. This encodes CASSFIGQEYNEQFF. The full variable domain, rest sourced from reference TRBV5-6 and TRBJ2-1, is DAGVTQSPTHLIKTRGQQVTLRCSPKSGHDTVSWYQQALGQGPQFIFQYYEEEERQRGNFPDRFSGHQFPNYSSELNVNALLLGDSALYLCASSFIGQEYNEQFFGPGTRLTVL.